The 21 T cell receptor beta chains below come from one sample, sequenced in a study of shared clonotypes between healthy human individuals. Assay used: immunoSEQ multiplex PCR; TCRdb lists only in-frame clones, some missing. The sample holds under 600,000 clones, approximately 97% seen once. Sequences were obtained from naive CD4+ T cells sorted from blood. Regarding subset: CD45RA+ positively selected. The receptor source for this set is a woman aged 30 to 39 in good health.

V is TRBV5-1 and J is TRBJ2-5, with a tentative D call TRBD2 (5 bases). CDR1 and CDR2 from the germline V gene are SGHRS and YFSETQ. Trimming stripped 4 bases from V and 1 base from J, with 17 bases between. The length of the CDR3 is 16 residues. CDR3 sequence (DNA): TGCGCCAGCAGCGCTTCACGGGATTTGCTCCAAGAGACCCAGTACTTC. Translated: CASSASRDLLQETQYF.

The rearrangement links TRBV11-3 to TRBJ2-1, with 7 bases lining up with TRBD2. Germline V CDR1 and CDR2: SGHNT, YENEEA. The CDR3 spans 14 residues. The junction had 8 bases not matched to a gene; V was cut back by 5 bases and J by 7 bases. The CDR3 loop is CASSPGGTLNEQFF. The CDR3 nucleotides read TGTGCCAGCAGCCCCGGGGGGACCTTGAATGAGCAGTTCTTC.

The CDR3 reads CATSESDRGMNQPQHF. DNA for the CDR3: TGTGCCACCAGCGAATCGGACAGGGGTATGAATCAGCCCCAGCATTTT. This chain uses TRBV15 with TRBJ1-5; the match to TRBD1 covers 9 bases. The CDR3 is made up of 16 amino acids. V was clipped by 5 bases and J by 4 bases; unmatched bases: 9. Per the germline V gene, CDR1 is LNHNV and CDR2 is YYDKDF (reference sequence).

The chain joins TRBV30 to TRBJ2-5; 10 bases align to TRBD2. Germline CDR1 reads GTSNPN; CDR2 reads SVGIG (reference sequence). CDR3 length equals 15 residues. The ends lost 2 bases at V and 1 base at J; junction bases unmatched: 4. The CDR3 region is CAWSRTSGFQETQYF. Written as DNA, the CDR3 is TGTGCCTGGAGTAGGACTAGCGGCTTCCAAGAGACCCAGTACTTC.

The rearrangement uses TRBV4-1 and TRBJ2-4; 7 nucleotides agree with TRBD2. The germline CDR1 and CDR2 sequences are MGHRA and YSYEKL. With V trimmed by 1 base and J by 4 bases, 1 base remained unmatched. This CDR3 is 14 amino acids long. The CDR3 protein is CASSQVGGKNIQYF. Written as DNA, the CDR3 is TGCGCCAGCAGCCAAGTGGGGGGGAAAAACATTCAGTACTTC.

V usage is TRBV27 and J usage is TRBJ2-1, with TRBD2 matching 7 bases. The V segment lost 5 bases and the J segment 5 bases; nucleotides outside the gene matches: 9. The CDR3 extends over 15 amino acids. From germline, CDR1 is MNHEY and CDR2 SMNVEV (reference sequence). The CDR3, as DNA: TGTGCCAGCAGTGGGGCGGGAGCTGCCGACAATGAGCAGTTCTTC. This encodes CASSGAGAADNEQFF.

V is TRBV11-3 and J is TRBJ2-1, with TRBD2 as a possible D gene (5 bases). V was clipped by 4 bases and J by 1 base, with 11 bases between them. Germline V CDR1 and CDR2: SGHNT, YENEEA. This CDR3 spans 15 amino acids. The DNA for the CDR3 is TGTGCCAGCAGCTCCGACTACCTTTCCTACAATGAGCAGTTCTTC. Translation gives CASSSDYLSYNEQFF.

The chain carries TRBV27 and TRBJ1-5, with 9 bases that match TRBD1. J was trimmed by 3 bases and V by 4 bases; bases with no gene match: 4. Per the germline V gene, CDR1 is MNHEY and CDR2 is SMNVEV (reference sequence). This CDR3 is 15 amino acids long. CDR3 amino acids: CASSWGQGDNQPQHF. The CDR3 coding sequence is TGTGCCAGCAGTTGGGGACAGGGAGACAATCAGCCCCAGCATTTT.

V and J are TRBV10-1 and TRBJ2-5; D remains ambiguous. This CDR3 spans 13 amino acids. Germline values: CDR1 WNHNN, CDR2 SYGVQD (reference sequence). CDR3 bases: TGCTCGACGGCCCGCGCACCGGAGGAGACCCAGTACTTC. It encodes CSTARAPEETQYF.

This clone showed up just once. The chain has TRBV11-2 and TRBJ2-1, with D possibly matching TRBD2 (6 bases). The length of the CDR3 is 16 residues. Germline CDR1 and CDR2: SGHAT and FQNNGV. The V end was cut by 5 bases, the J end by 8 bases, with 22 bases between. The CDR3 sequence is CASSHPRVAGWYEQFF. In DNA form, the CDR3 reads TGTGCCAGCAGCCACCCTCGGGTTGCGGGATGGTATGAGCAGTTCTTC. Complete variable domain (other parts from reference TRBV11-2 and TRBJ2-1): EAGVAQSPRYKIIEKRQSVAFWCNPISGHATLYWYQQILGQGPKLLIQFQNNGVVDDSQLPKDRFSAERLKGVDSTLKIQPAKLEDSAVYLCASSHPRVAGWYEQFFGPGTRLTVL.

The CDR3 region has the DNA TGCGCCAGCAGCCCATCGCCAGCGGGAGTCACAGATACGCAGTATTTT. Its translation is CASSPSPAGVTDTQYF. This rearrangement joins TRBV5-1 to TRBJ2-3; 8 bases align to TRBD2. The CDR3 contains 16 residues. The V segment lost 4 bases and the J segment 2 bases; nucleotides outside the gene matches: 9. The V gene's germline CDR1 is SGHRS and CDR2 YFSETQ.

The gene calls are TRBV4-1 and TRBJ1-1; 7 positions agree with TRBD1. With 4 bases clipped from V and 3 bases from J, the junction kept 8 bases outside the gene matches. Germline loops: CDR1 MGHRA, CDR2 YSYEKL. This CDR3 has 15 amino acids. Here the CDR3 reads CASSPGGWAYTEAFF. In DNA form, the CDR3 reads TGCGCCAGCAGCCCAGGGGGTTGGGCCTACACTGAAGCTTTCTTT.

This chain links TRBV10-2 with TRBJ2-2; 9 nucleotides match TRBD1. Trimming cost V 6 bases and J 6 bases; bases outside gene matches: 5. Germline lookup yields CDR1 WSHSY and CDR2 SAAADI. The length of the CDR3 is 14 residues. The CDR3 region is CASSRTGAPGELFF. In nucleotides, the CDR3 is TGCGCCAGCAGCCGGACAGGGGCGCCCGGGGAGCTGTTTTTT.

This sequence joins TRBV18 and TRBJ1-3; no clear D gene. Germline lookup yields CDR1 KGHSH and CDR2 LQKENI. V was trimmed by 3 bases and J by 0 bases, leaving 9 bases between them. The CDR3 is 15 amino acids. The CDR3 DNA sequence: TGTGCCAGCTCACCGGACCGGGTCTCTGGAAACACCATATATTTT. Translating it yields CASSPDRVSGNTIYF.

The chain is built from TRBV5-1 and TRBJ2-7, with 7 positions matching TRBD1. Germline V gene sequence: CDR1 SGHRS, CDR2 YFSETQ. The CDR3 consists of 16 residues. Trimming cost V 3 bases and J 2 bases; bases outside gene matches: 11. CDR3 residues: CASSSGPVGTAYEQYF. The CDR3, as DNA: TGCGCCAGCAGCTCGGGCCCGGTAGGGACAGCCTACGAGCAGTACTTC. Drawing the rest from reference TRBV5-1 and TRBJ2-7, the complete variable domain is KAGVTQTPRYLIKTRGQQVTLSCSPISGHRSVSWYQQTPGQGLQFLFEYFSETQRNKGNFPGRFSGRQFSNSRSEMNVSTLELGDSALYLCASSSGPVGTAYEQYFGPGTRLTVT.

DNA of the CDR3: TGTGCCATCACAGAGCGGGCTAATTCACCCCTCCACTTT. Amino acid sequence: CAITERANSPLHF. This chain links TRBV10-3 with TRBJ1-6; D remains ambiguous. V was trimmed by 7 bases and J by 6 bases, leaving 10 bases between them. From germline, CDR1 is ENHRY and CDR2 SYGVKD. The CDR3 covers 13 residues.

The chain joins TRBV19 to TRBJ1-1; 7 bases match TRBD1. Trimming at V came to 10 bases and at J to 2 bases, leaving 7 bases not matched to a gene. There are 13 residues in the CDR3. Germline V gene lookup returns CDR1 LNHDA and CDR2 SQIVND (reference sequence). CDR3 DNA: TGTGCCACCGCGACAGGGCAAAACACTGAAGCTTTCTTT. Its protein is CATATGQNTEAFF. The full variable domain, completed using reference TRBV19 and TRBJ1-1, is DGGITQSPKYLFRKEGQNVTLSCEQNLNHDAMYWYRQDPGQGLRLIYYSQIVNDFQKGDIAEGYSVSREKKESFPLTVTSAQKNPTAFYLCATATGQNTEAFFGQGTRLTVV.

The rearrangement uses TRBV14 and TRBJ1-1; D unclear. The CDR3 is 16 amino acids. Germline-derived CDR1 and CDR2 are SGHDN and FVKESK. V lost 0 bases, J lost 1 base, and 12 bases lay in between. In DNA form, the CDR3 reads TGTGCCAGCAGCCAAGATTGGTCCCCCGGGAACACTGAAGCTTTCTTT. Amino acid sequence: CASSQDWSPGNTEAFF.

The chain joins TRBV5-1 to TRBJ2-2; D unclear. Germline V lookup: CDR1 SGHRS, CDR2 YFSETQ. This CDR3 contains 14 residues. Trimming stripped 0 bases from V and 5 bases from J, with 8 bases between. In DNA, the CDR3 is TGCGCCAGCAGCTTGGGGGGATTGACCGGGGAGCTGTTTTTT. Its translation: CASSLGGLTGELFF. The full variable domain, completed using reference TRBV5-1 and TRBJ2-2, is KAGVTQTPRYLIKTRGQQVTLSCSPISGHRSVSWYQQTPGQGLQFLFEYFSETQRNKGNFPGRFSGRQFSNSRSEMNVSTLELGDSALYLCASSLGGLTGELFFGEGSRLTVL.

A word on this clone: The CDR3 ends on some other residue instead of the conserved phenylalanine or tryptophan, so this is likely a read error. It is unclear where the CDR3 begins or ends on the DNA, so no DNA is shown, and the CDR3 is as TCRdb lists it. V and J are TRBV5-6 and TRBJ2-3; the table's TRBD2 call for D was not verified on the DNA. In germline, CDR1 is SGHDT, CDR2 YYEEEE. Termini included, the CDR3 measures 9 amino acids. The CDR3 loop is CASSVEDKV.

The rearrangement uses TRBV18 and TRBJ1-5, with D hard to call. Trimming removed 4 bases at V and 5 bases at J, with 15 bases between. This CDR3 has 15 amino acids. Germline CDR1 KGHSH, CDR2 LQKENI. CDR3 sequence (DNA): TGTGCCAGCTCACATGGTTCTGGGCGGGATCAGCCCCAGCATTTT. Its protein product is CASSHGSGRDQPQHF.